This T cell receptor (beta chain) derives from a study of technical replicates of blood from a handful of donors. Profiled with immunoSEQ multiplex PCR; TCRdb holds only in-frame clones, not every one. The data hold roughly 76,000 clones, with approximately 94% observed a single time. This CDR3 contains 18 residues. Per germline, CDR1 LGHNA and CDR2 YNFKEQ. The V end was cut by 0 bases, the J end by 2 bases, with 19 bases between. This sequence originates from a human donor in good health. Sequencing input: T cells isolated from PBMCs. V and J are TRBV4-2 and TRBJ2-5; perhaps TRBD1 as D (6 bases). The CDR3 here is CASSQDPTGKTPQETQYF. The CDR3 DNA sequence: TGTGCCAGCAGCCAAGACCCTACAGGGAAGACCCCTCAAGAGACCCAGTACTTC.